The clone carrying this TCR beta chain came up many times. What it recognizes is unknown. This entry is derived from a study of CD8 T cells in ankylosing spondylitis. V lost 2 bases to trimming and J lost 4 bases; unmatched junction nucleotides: 3. The length of the CDR3 is 15 residues. Germline CDR1 SGHTA, CDR2 FQGNSA. Regarding the study as a whole: Made up of about eight highly homologous variants, a TCR beta motif appeared characteristic of ankylosing spondylitis blood.

TCRdb reprocessed the 5' RACE reads via MiXCR and lists one record per CDR3 protein. The repertoire has about 500,000 distinct CDR3 sequences, less than 6% of them found once; the top ten carry around 3.5%. V and J are TRBV7-2 and TRBJ1-3, with 9 bases fitting TRBD1. The sequence was obtained from a male donor with ankylosing spondylitis. Sequences were obtained from blood, either unsorted or a sorted T cell fraction (not recorded which). DNA of the CDR3: TGTGCCAGCAGCTTAATGGGACAGGGAGGAAACACCATATATTTT. Protein sequence: CASSLMGQGGNTIYF.